A selection of T cell receptor beta chains follows, all from one sample in a study of T cell responses to AZD1222 COVID-19 vaccine. Assay: immunoSEQ multiplex PCR; the TCRdb copy retains only in-frame clones and omits some. The sample lists more than 140,000 clones; approximately 90% were seen once. Sequenced material: peripheral blood, taken on day 0 of AZD1222 vaccination. The receptors were sampled from an adult in good health. Each CDR3 is given with its conserved first and last residue. Fields, in order: V gene, J gene, clone size, CDR3 protein. Some rows mark clone size as missing; the rest say once, few, many or name a class of expanded clone.

v_gene: TRBV10-3
j_gene: TRBJ1-2
abundance: NA
CDR3aa: CAIWADKGNRGHYGYTF

v_gene: TRBV18
j_gene: TRBJ1-2
abundance: NA
CDR3aa: CASSPVGQGYGYTF

v_gene: TRBV19
j_gene: TRBJ1-4
abundance: NA
CDR3aa: CASRTDREKLFF

v_gene: TRBV19
j_gene: TRBJ1-4
abundance: NA
CDR3aa: CASSRQGNEKLFF

v_gene: TRBV5-5
j_gene: TRBJ2-1
abundance: NA
CDR3aa: CASSFRLAGGPVDEQFF

v_gene: TRBV4-1
j_gene: TRBJ2-7
abundance: NA
CDR3aa: CASSPAGTAYEQYF

v_gene: TRBV3-1/TRBV3-2
j_gene: TRBJ1-4
abundance: NA
CDR3aa: CASSPAEEKLFF

v_gene: TRBV4-2
j_gene: TRBJ1-5
abundance: NA
CDR3aa: CASSQEGGNNQPQHF

v_gene: TRBV18
j_gene: TRBJ1-3
abundance: NA
CDR3aa: CASSPRGQSSSGNTIYF

v_gene: TRBV10-3
j_gene: TRBJ2-7
abundance: once
CDR3aa: CAISDPRGGSYEQYF

v_gene: TRBV28
j_gene: TRBJ2-3
abundance: NA
CDR3aa: CASRISGRARDTQYF

v_gene: TRBV24-1
j_gene: TRBJ2-7
abundance: few
CDR3aa: CATSESRRHEQYF

v_gene: TRBV9
j_gene: TRBJ1-1
abundance: NA
CDR3aa: CASSDRDRANTEAFF

v_gene: TRBV7-9
j_gene: TRBJ2-1
abundance: NA
CDR3aa: CASSHKAGSSYNEQFF

v_gene: TRBV4-3
j_gene: TRBJ2-1
abundance: NA
CDR3aa: CASSQGSSGIGAYNEQFF

v_gene: TRBV19
j_gene: TRBJ2-1
abundance: NA
CDR3aa: CASSIQVAQFSGNEQFF

v_gene: TRBV6-6
j_gene: TRBJ1-1
abundance: NA
CDR3aa: CASTRTGLLSTEAFF

v_gene: TRBV27
j_gene: TRBJ2-1
abundance: NA
CDR3aa: CASSRSGGSYNEQFF

v_gene: TRBV27
j_gene: TRBJ1-6
abundance: NA
CDR3aa: CASSTRQGMTPLHF

v_gene: TRBV28
j_gene: TRBJ1-4
abundance: NA
CDR3aa: CASSSPEGAKFSPIEKLFF

v_gene: TRBV7-2
j_gene: TRBJ2-7
abundance: NA
CDR3aa: CASSLVGGSEQYF

v_gene: TRBV4-2
j_gene: TRBJ2-5
abundance: few
CDR3aa: CASRKLAGDQETQYF

v_gene: TRBV19
j_gene: TRBJ2-1
abundance: NA
CDR3aa: CASSRTGGGRNEQFF

v_gene: TRBV11-2
j_gene: TRBJ1-5
abundance: NA
CDR3aa: CASSSEKGPQHF

v_gene: TRBV5-8
j_gene: TRBJ2-3
abundance: once
CDR3aa: CASSVGGYSTDTQYF

v_gene: TRBV7-3
j_gene: TRBJ1-1
abundance: NA
CDR3aa: CASSPGRGFDTEAFF

v_gene: TRBV7-7
j_gene: TRBJ2-1
abundance: once
CDR3aa: CASSRELAGINNEQFF

v_gene: TRBV14
j_gene: TRBJ1-1
abundance: NA
CDR3aa: CASSQAGWDTEAFF

v_gene: TRBV29-1
j_gene: TRBJ1-3
abundance: NA
CDR3aa: CSVAWGSSGNTIYF

v_gene: TRBV9
j_gene: TRBJ2-1
abundance: NA
CDR3aa: CASSGGQGSYNEQFF

v_gene: TRBV14
j_gene: TRBJ1-4
abundance: NA
CDR3aa: CASSQHRGGEKLFF

v_gene: TRBV28
j_gene: TRBJ1-2
abundance: NA
CDR3aa: CASSRGQAYGYTF

v_gene: TRBV5-6
j_gene: TRBJ1-2
abundance: NA
CDR3aa: CASSHSGTGANYGYTF

v_gene: TRBV28
j_gene: TRBJ1-6
abundance: NA
CDR3aa: CASSSTGLGYNSPLHF

v_gene: TRBV28
j_gene: TRBJ1-4
abundance: NA
CDR3aa: CASSQVGTGEEKLFF

v_gene: TRBV29-1
j_gene: TRBJ1-1
abundance: NA
CDR3aa: CSVEEMPNTEAFF

v_gene: TRBV6-1
j_gene: TRBJ1-1
abundance: NA
CDR3aa: CASSETGRAFF

v_gene: TRBV28
j_gene: TRBJ2-7
abundance: NA
CDR3aa: CASGLAYEQYF

v_gene: TRBV5-4
j_gene: TRBJ1-2
abundance: once
CDR3aa: CASSTTANYGYTF

v_gene: TRBV28
j_gene: TRBJ2-1
abundance: NA
CDR3aa: CASSTSGRLNEQFF

v_gene: TRBV7-3
j_gene: TRBJ1-1
abundance: NA
CDR3aa: CASSLSGAPQGTEAFF

v_gene: TRBV5-5
j_gene: TRBJ2-1
abundance: NA
CDR3aa: CASRHGLDAYNEQFF

v_gene: TRBV7-2
j_gene: TRBJ2-7
abundance: NA
CDR3aa: CASRGLAGIYEQYF

v_gene: TRBV6-5
j_gene: TRBJ2-3
abundance: NA
CDR3aa: CASRPDGRLGDTQYF

v_gene: TRBV18
j_gene: TRBJ2-1
abundance: NA
CDR3aa: CASSRGGSSYNEQFF

v_gene: TRBV30
j_gene: TRBJ2-7
abundance: NA
CDR3aa: CAWSAPRQGHEQYF

v_gene: TRBV7-3
j_gene: TRBJ2-1
abundance: NA
CDR3aa: CASSLGATNEQFF

v_gene: TRBV19
j_gene: TRBJ1-2
abundance: NA
CDR3aa: CASSIERPGDYGYTF

v_gene: TRBV9
j_gene: TRBJ2-1
abundance: NA
CDR3aa: CASSVASSYNEQFF

v_gene: TRBV13
j_gene: TRBJ2-5
abundance: once
CDR3aa: CASSFQETQYF

v_gene: TRBV5-5
j_gene: TRBJ2-7
abundance: NA
CDR3aa: CASNSDRAGEQYF

v_gene: TRBV4-3
j_gene: TRBJ1-2
abundance: NA
CDR3aa: CASSGTGTGGGGYTF

v_gene: TRBV9
j_gene: TRBJ2-1
abundance: once
CDR3aa: CASSVIPGNNEQFF

v_gene: TRBV11-2
j_gene: TRBJ2-1
abundance: NA
CDR3aa: CASSPGGNEQFF

v_gene: TRBV27
j_gene: TRBJ1-4
abundance: NA
CDR3aa: CASSFLQGGKEKLFF

v_gene: TRBV27
j_gene: TRBJ2-1
abundance: NA
CDR3aa: CASSLVRGHEQFF

v_gene: TRBV5-1
j_gene: TRBJ1-2
abundance: few
CDR3aa: CASSPYGDGYTF

v_gene: TRBV7-8
j_gene: TRBJ1-2
abundance: NA
CDR3aa: CASSLVSSGGRYGYTF

v_gene: TRBV30
j_gene: TRBJ1-2
abundance: few
CDR3aa: CAWSSRTGVYGYTF